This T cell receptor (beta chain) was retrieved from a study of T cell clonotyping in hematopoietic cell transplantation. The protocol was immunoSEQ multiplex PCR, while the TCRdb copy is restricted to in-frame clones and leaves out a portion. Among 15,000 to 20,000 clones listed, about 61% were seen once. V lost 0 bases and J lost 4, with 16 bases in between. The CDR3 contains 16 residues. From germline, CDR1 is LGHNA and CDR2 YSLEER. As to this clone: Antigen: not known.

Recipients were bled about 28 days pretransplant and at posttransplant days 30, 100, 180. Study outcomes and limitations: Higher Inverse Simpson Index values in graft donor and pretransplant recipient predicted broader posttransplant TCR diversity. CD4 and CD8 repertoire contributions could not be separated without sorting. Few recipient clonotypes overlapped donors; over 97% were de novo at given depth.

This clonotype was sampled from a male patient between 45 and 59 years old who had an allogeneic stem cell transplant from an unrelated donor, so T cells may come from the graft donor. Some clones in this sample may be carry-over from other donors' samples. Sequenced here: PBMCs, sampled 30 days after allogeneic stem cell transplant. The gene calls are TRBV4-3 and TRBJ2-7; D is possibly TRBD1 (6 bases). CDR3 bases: TGCGCCAGCAGCCAAGAAGGCAGGGGATCGGGATACGAGCAGTACTTC. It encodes CASSQEGRGSGYEQYF.